The rows below give T cell receptor beta chains drawn from one sample of a study of blood T cell repertoires in COVID-19. Profiled with immunoSEQ multiplex PCR; TCRdb holds only in-frame clones, not every one. The table includes about 260,000 clones, about 88% detected once. Sequenced sample: PBMCs or T cells enriched from blood (not recorded which). These receptors were collected from a woman aged 50 to 60 who had recovered from COVID-19. The CDR3 runs from the conserved cysteine through the conserved F or W. A D gene is named only where the DNA matches it firmly. Size values are once, few and many counts, or a class for expanded clones, and some rows have none.

clone size	V gene	D gene	J gene	CDR3 protein	CDR3 DNA
-	TRBV6-2/TRBV6-3	-	TRBJ1-6	CASSYYTGNNSPLHF	TGTGCCAGCAGTTACTATACAGGGAATAATTCACCCCTCCACTTT
-	TRBV27	-	TRBJ1-2	CASSFRGGYGYTF	TGTGCCAGCAGTTTCCGCGGGGGCTATGGCTACACCTTC
few	TRBV28	TRBD2	TRBJ2-3	CASSRPSGRAPGDTQYF	TGTGCCAGCAGTAGACCTAGCGGGAGGGCCCCCGGGGATACGCAGTATTTT
-	TRBV28	TRBD1	TRBJ1-1	CASIKMTGVSTEAFF	TGTGCCAGCATCAAGATGACAGGGGTATCCACTGAAGCTTTCTTT
once	TRBV9	-	TRBJ2-7	CASSASYEQYF	TGTGCCAGCAGCGCTTCCTACGAGCAGTACTTC
-	TRBV6-5	-	TRBJ1-6	CASSYGRMYSPLHF	TGTGCCAGCAGTTACGGCAGAATGTATTCACCCCTCCACTTT
-	TRBV29-1	TRBD2	TRBJ2-7	CSAYGTSGSREQYF	TGCAGCGCCTATGGGACTAGCGGGTCTAGGGAGCAGTACTTC
-	TRBV28	-	TRBJ1-2	CASTDRENGYTF	TGTGCCAGCACCGACCGGGAGAATGGCTACACCTTC
-	TRBV11-3	TRBD1	TRBJ1-1	CASTCNWGNRGPGTEAFF	TGTGCCAGCACATGTAATTGGGGTAACAGGGGGCCAGGCACTGAAGCTTTCTTT
-	TRBV11-3	-	TRBJ2-1	CASSLDYTGVSSEQFF	TGTGCCAGCAGCTTAGATTATACGGGAGTTTCCAGTGAGCAGTTCTTC
-	TRBV28	-	TRBJ1-1	CASSFLWGNTEAFF	TGTGCCAGCAGTTTTTTATGGGGCAACACTGAAGCTTTCTTT
-	TRBV7-2	-	TRBJ1-4	CASSLKGQGEKLFF	TGTGCCAGCAGCTTAAAGGGCCAGGGCGAAAAACTGTTTTTT
-	TRBV15	-	TRBJ1-1	CATSRENTEAFF	TGTGCCACCAGCCGGGAGAACACTGAAGCTTTCTTT
-	TRBV18	-	TRBJ2-5	CASSPGLVETQYF	TGTGCCAGCTCACCTGGACTGGTGGAGACCCAGTACTTC
-	TRBV6-6	-	TRBJ1-1	CASFLRELTEAFF	TGTGCCAGCTTCTTGCGGGAATTAACTGAAGCTTTCTTT
few	TRBV30	-	TRBJ1-6	CAWSVQDHSPLHF	TGTGCCTGGAGTGTACAGGATCATTCACCCCTCCACTTT
-	TRBV7-9	TRBD2	TRBJ2-3	CASLEGTSATTDTQYF	TGTGCCAGCCTGGAAGGGACTAGCGCCACCACAGATACGCAGTATTTT
-	TRBV15	TRBD1	TRBJ1-1	CATSPRTGPLNTEAFF	TGTGCCACCAGCCCCCGGACAGGGCCCTTGAACACTGAAGCTTTCTTT